The rows below give T cell receptor beta chains drawn from one sample of a study of blood T cells in healthy people across ages. TCRdb itself ran the 5' RACE reads through MiXCR, one entry per CDR3 protein. The sample shows 1,300,000 or so distinct CDR3 sequences, 55% to 75% of them seen only once. The source material was blood. The source is a man in his late teens or twenties in good health. CDR3s include the opening cysteine and the closing phenylalanine or tryptophan. Fields, in order: V gene, D gene, J gene, CDR3 protein. A D gene is named only where the DNA matches it firmly.

v_call: TRBV11-2; d_call: -; j_call: -; cdr3_aa: CASTFSDGGVEQYF
v_call: TRBV9; d_call: TRBD2; j_call: TRBJ2-3; cdr3_aa: CASSVARTSSYTQYF
v_call: TRBV10-3; d_call: -; j_call: TRBJ2-1; cdr3_aa: CAIGPSGPTNEQFF
v_call: TRBV4-1; d_call: TRBD1; j_call: TRBJ1-2; cdr3_aa: CASSQERDRGYGYTF
v_call: TRBV18; d_call: TRBD2; j_call: TRBJ2-1; cdr3_aa: CASSPLAGLTNNEQFF
v_call: TRBV20-1; d_call: -; j_call: TRBJ2-3; cdr3_aa: CSSWGKRGADPDTQYF
v_call: TRBV5-1; d_call: -; j_call: TRBJ2-3; cdr3_aa: CASSNRLETDTQYF
v_call: TRBV12-5; d_call: -; j_call: TRBJ2-7; cdr3_aa: CASGLPTPGELMSYEQYF
v_call: TRBV6-5; d_call: TRBD1; j_call: TRBJ2-5; cdr3_aa: CASSLRFGQGQYF
v_call: TRBV4-1; d_call: -; j_call: TRBJ1-4; cdr3_aa: CASSQEAAATNEKLFF
v_call: TRBV27; d_call: -; j_call: TRBJ2-3; cdr3_aa: CASSFSHLTNTDTQYF
v_call: TRBV10-3; d_call: -; j_call: TRBJ1-2; cdr3_aa: CAISELYGYTF
v_call: TRBV12-3/TRBV12-4; d_call: TRBD1; j_call: TRBJ1-3; cdr3_aa: CASSFLGQGVRNTIYF
v_call: TRBV12-3/TRBV12-4; d_call: -; j_call: TRBJ2-5; cdr3_aa: CASSLVLTEINQETQYF
v_call: TRBV14; d_call: -; j_call: TRBJ2-7; cdr3_aa: CASSQLAHNTYEQYF
v_call: TRBV11-2; d_call: TRBD1; j_call: TRBJ1-2; cdr3_aa: CASSAGGTGGIDGYTF
v_call: TRBV7-9; d_call: TRBD1; j_call: TRBJ2-7; cdr3_aa: CASSLEGDRDHEQYF
v_call: TRBV27; d_call: -; j_call: -; cdr3_aa: CASSRDQALGEQYF
v_call: TRBV20-1; d_call: -; j_call: TRBJ1-2; cdr3_aa: CSASPATGYYGYTF
v_call: TRBV25-1; d_call: -; j_call: TRBJ2-7; cdr3_aa: CATTAAANYEQYF
v_call: TRBV10-3; d_call: TRBD2; j_call: TRBJ2-1; cdr3_aa: CAISAQIAGGLNEQFF
v_call: TRBV7-2; d_call: TRBD2; j_call: TRBJ2-1; cdr3_aa: CASSLFLAGLQNEQFF
v_call: TRBV24-1; d_call: TRBD1; j_call: TRBJ2-3; cdr3_aa: CATSDRLTGGRGTDTQYF
v_call: TRBV6-5; d_call: -; j_call: TRBJ2-1; cdr3_aa: CASTGLNEQFF
v_call: TRBV6-1; d_call: -; j_call: TRBJ1-2; cdr3_aa: CASSPPRGGYGYTF
v_call: TRBV12-3/TRBV12-4; d_call: -; j_call: TRBJ2-2; cdr3_aa: CASSRGSGELFF
v_call: TRBV9; d_call: TRBD1; j_call: TRBJ1-4; cdr3_aa: CASSSTGDEKLFF
v_call: TRBV27; d_call: -; j_call: TRBJ2-1; cdr3_aa: CASIGGVYNGQFF
v_call: TRBV4-2; d_call: -; j_call: TRBJ2-3; cdr3_aa: CASSLVLTDTGTQYF
v_call: TRBV28; d_call: -; j_call: TRBJ1-2; cdr3_aa: CASSFAIGESYTF
v_call: TRBV15; d_call: TRBD1; j_call: TRBJ2-7; cdr3_aa: CATSNPRGREKYEQYF
v_call: TRBV6-2/TRBV6-3; d_call: -; j_call: TRBJ2-7; cdr3_aa: CASSRAGVEGHEQYF
v_call: TRBV9; d_call: -; j_call: TRBJ2-3; cdr3_aa: CASSVVRGTDTQYF
v_call: TRBV7-8; d_call: -; j_call: TRBJ2-3; cdr3_aa: CASSLALQATQYF
v_call: TRBV29-1; d_call: -; j_call: TRBJ2-3; cdr3_aa: CSPAGWGSDTQYF
v_call: TRBV15; d_call: -; j_call: TRBJ2-1; cdr3_aa: CATSREGTIGYDNEQFF